Listed below are T cell receptor beta chains from one sample, sequenced in a study of identical twins. TCRdb re-called the 5' RACE reads with MiXCR, one entry per CDR3 protein. The sample holds hundreds of thousands of distinct CDR3 sequences; around 5.7% are singletons and the top ten take 1.5% to 2%. The sequenced sample was naive T cells sorted from blood. The receptors shown here come from a man in his late teens or twenties in good health. The CDR3 runs from the conserved cysteine through the conserved F or W. D genes are given only for firm matches. A row's size may be missing; if present it is once, few, many or a size class.

V gene: TRBV7-8; clone size: few; D gene: TRBD2; J gene: TRBJ2-1; CDR3 protein: CASSLDVAGGGEEQFF; CDR3 DNA: TGTGCCAGCAGCTTAGATGTGGCGGGAGGTGGGGAGGAGCAGTTCTTC
V gene: TRBV7-9; clone size: few; D gene: NA; J gene: TRBJ2-1; CDR3 protein: CASSLESGRSSYNEQFF; CDR3 DNA: TGTGCCAGCAGCTTAGAATCTGGCCGAAGCTCCTACAATGAGCAGTTCTTC
V gene: TRBV20-1; clone size: many; D gene: TRBD2; J gene: TRBJ2-3; CDR3 protein: CSARDRGTSGSDGGTDTQYF; CDR3 DNA: TGCAGTGCTAGAGATCGGGGGACTAGCGGGAGTGACGGTGGTACAGATACGCAGTATTTT
V gene: TRBV4-2; clone size: many; D gene: NA; J gene: TRBJ1-6; CDR3 protein: CASSQDGSSYNSPLHF; CDR3 DNA: TGTGCCAGCAGCCAAGACGGGAGCTCCTATAATTCACCCCTCCACTTT
V gene: TRBV4-1; clone size: few; D gene: NA; J gene: TRBJ2-3; CDR3 protein: CASSQVTGTTDTQYF; CDR3 DNA: TGCGCCAGCAGCCAGGTAACAGGGACCACAGATACGCAGTATTTT
V gene: TRBV9; clone size: few; D gene: NA; J gene: TRBJ1-2; CDR3 protein: CASSVGGTGGYTF; CDR3 DNA: TGTGCCAGCAGCGTTGGGGGGACGGGTGGCTACACCTTC
V gene: TRBV7-9; clone size: NA; D gene: NA; J gene: TRBJ1-2; CDR3 protein: CASSLALAEDGYTF; CDR3 DNA: TGTGCCAGCAGCTTAGCGCTGGCAGAGGATGGCTACACCTTC
V gene: TRBV6-5; clone size: few; D gene: NA; J gene: TRBJ2-3; CDR3 protein: CASSYSFSVDTQYF; CDR3 DNA: TGTGCCAGCAGTTACTCGTTTAGCGTGGATACGCAGTATTTT
V gene: TRBV9; clone size: many; D gene: NA; J gene: TRBJ1-4; CDR3 protein: CASSVSPNEKLFF; CDR3 DNA: TGTGCCAGCAGCGTCAGTCCCAATGAAAAACTGTTTTTT
V gene: TRBV7-6; clone size: NA; D gene: TRBD1; J gene: TRBJ1-1; CDR3 protein: CASSFTDRDTEAFF; CDR3 DNA: TGTGCCAGCAGCTTTACTGACAGGGACACTGAAGCTTTCTTT
V gene: TRBV30; clone size: few; D gene: NA; J gene: TRBJ2-2; CDR3 protein: CAWSLPVNTGELFF; CDR3 DNA: TGTGCCTGGAGCCTCCCGGTTAACACCGGGGAGCTGTTTTTT
V gene: TRBV4-3; clone size: many; D gene: NA; J gene: TRBJ2-1; CDR3 protein: CASSQSAQYNEQFF; CDR3 DNA: TGCGCCAGCAGCCAATCCGCGCAATACAATGAGCAGTTCTTC
V gene: TRBV5-1; clone size: few; D gene: TRBD2; J gene: TRBJ2-5; CDR3 protein: CASSLGTSGSGGQETQYF; CDR3 DNA: TGCGCCAGCAGCTTGGGCACTAGCGGGAGTGGGGGCCAAGAGACCCAGTACTTC
V gene: TRBV14; clone size: few; D gene: NA; J gene: TRBJ1-4; CDR3 protein: CASSPRAGSVEKLFF; CDR3 DNA: TGTGCCAGCAGCCCAAGGGCGGGAAGCGTGGAAAAACTGTTTTTT
V gene: TRBV6-1; clone size: few; D gene: TRBD1; J gene: TRBJ2-1; CDR3 protein: CASSPTGGALAGYNEQFF; CDR3 DNA: TGTGCCAGCAGCCCGACAGGGGGCGCGTTAGCTGGCTACAATGAGCAGTTCTTC
V gene: TRBV5-4; clone size: few; D gene: NA; J gene: TRBJ1-1; CDR3 protein: CASSSPGPGAEAFF; CDR3 DNA: TGTGCCAGCAGCAGTCCTGGTCCCGGCGCTGAAGCTTTCTTT